This T cell receptor beta chain was obtained from a study of graft-versus-host responses after intestinal transplantation. Study in general: After anti-thymocyte globulin induction, recipients took tacrolimus and steroids for 3 to 4 years. Notes on the study in general: Individuals carrying graft-donor T cell macrochimerism showed high graft-versus-host to host-versus-graft clonal ratios in allografts. Recipient marrow contained GvH clones, some of which appeared first in ileum or blood. Early after transplant, HvG declines were associated with peak levels of circulating GvH clones.

V was clipped by 5 bases and J by 2 bases, with 17 bases between them. Germline V CDR1 and CDR2: SGHDT, YYEEEE. This CDR3 is built from 16 residues. Concerning this clone itself: What it binds is not known.

TCRdb keeps only in-frame clones here, not all; method: immunoSEQ multiplex PCR. The data contain tens of thousands of clones, over 85% of them singletons. V usage is TRBV5-6 and J usage is TRBJ2-1, with D possibly called TRBD1 or TRBD2 (5 bases each). This sequence originates from a human donor who was the organ donor for an intestinal transplant. The sample here was unstimulated CD8+ T cells sorted from spleen or lymph node cells, taken before transplant. The CDR3 region has the DNA TGTGCCAGCAGTCGACCACCCCAGGGACCCTACAATGAGCAGTTCTTC. As protein: CASSRPPQGPYNEQFF. The variable domain in full, with the rest retrieved from reference TRBV5-6 and TRBJ2-1, is DAGVTQSPTHLIKTRGQQVTLRCSPKSGHDTVSWYQQALGQGPQFIFQYYEEEERQRGNFPDRFSGHQFPNYSSELNVNALLLGDSALYLCASSRPPQGPYNEQFFGPGTRLTVL.